These 21 T cell receptor beta chains were sequenced from one sample in a study of blood T cell repertoires in COVID-19. Libraries were prepared by immunoSEQ multiplex PCR; TCRdb keeps only in-frame clonotypes and omits some of them. The data contain fewer than 200,000 clones, approximately 86% of them seen just once; the ten biggest clones take up around 23%. Specimen: PBMCs or T cells enriched from blood (not recorded which). The receptors were sampled from a middle-aged woman in a cohort exposed to, infected with or recovered from COVID-19 (not recorded which).

The chain couples TRBV7-2 to TRBJ2-2, with D perhaps TRBD2 (6 bases). The V gene lost 2 bases and the J gene lost 8 bases, with 15 bases spanning the gap. CDR1 is SGHTA, CDR2 FQGNSA, per germline. This CDR3 is 15 amino acids long. The CDR3 DNA sequence: TGTGCCAGCAGCTTAATAACGGGAGAGGCTGGGGAGCTGTTTTTT. Amino acid sequence: CASSLITGEAGELFF.

The rearrangement joins TRBV7-2 to TRBJ1-5; 10 bases agree with TRBD1. J was trimmed by 1 base and V by 4 bases; bases with no gene match: 4. The CDR3 covers 16 residues. The germline CDR1 and CDR2 sequences are SGHTA and FQGNSA. CDR3 nucleotide sequence: TGTGCCAGCAGCTGGACAGGGGGAGTGAGCAATCAGCCCCAGCATTTT. It encodes CASSWTGGVSNQPQHF.

The chain is built from TRBV5-1 and TRBJ2-7; 7 bases map to TRBD2. CDR1 and CDR2 (germline): SGHRS, YFSETQ. This CDR3 contains 16 residues. Unmatched junction bases numbered 10, after V lost 0 bases and J lost 4 bases. CDR3: CASSLVASGYFYEQYF. The CDR3 DNA reads as TGCGCCAGCAGCTTGGTGGCTAGCGGTTATTTTTACGAGCAGTACTTC. Complete variable domain (other parts from reference TRBV5-1 and TRBJ2-7): KAGVTQTPRYLIKTRGQQVTLSCSPISGHRSVSWYQQTPGQGLQFLFEYFSETQRNKGNFPGRFSGRQFSNSRSEMNVSTLELGDSALYLCASSLVASGYFYEQYFGPGTRLTVT.

The chain uses TRBV2 and TRBJ2-7, with 7 bases aligning to TRBD1. The junction had 6 bases not matched to a gene; V was cut back by 9 bases and J by 7 bases. Germline CDR1 and CDR2: SNHLY and FYNNEI. CDR3 length: 11 amino acids. DNA of the CDR3: TGTGCCAGTGCGGACAGGCCGGAGCAGTACTTC. Translating it yields CASADRPEQYF.

The V call is TRBV7-9, the J call TRBJ2-7; the D is unclear. The germline V gene encodes CDR1 SEHNR and CDR2 FQNEAQ (reference sequence). Trimming left V 5 bases short and J 5 bases short, with 19 bases between. There are 15 residues in the CDR3. CDR3 in amino acids: CASSPPRSAFDEQYF. CDR3 sequence (DNA): TGTGCCAGCAGCCCCCCCCGGAGCGCCTTTGACGAGCAGTACTTC.

The chain carries TRBV3-1 (or the pseudogene TRBV3-2) and TRBJ1-3; D ambiguous. The germline V and J ends were trimmed by 0 bases and 0 bases, with 12 bases remaining between them. This CDR3 is built from 17 residues. From germline, CDR1 is LGHDT and CDR2 YNNKEL (reference sequence). The CDR3 loop reads CASSQDPGAYSGNTIYF. CDR3 in DNA: TGTGCCAGCAGCCAAGATCCGGGAGCTTACTCTGGAAACACCATATATTTT.

This rearrangement joins TRBV19 to TRBJ1-5, with D possibly TRBD1 on 5 matching bases. The CDR3 consists of 14 residues. Looked up from germline, CDR1 is LNHDA and CDR2 is SQIVND (reference sequence). V lost 2 bases and J lost 6, with 11 bases in between. In DNA form, the CDR3 reads TGTGCCAGTAGTATATTAGGGAGGGGTCAGCCCCAGCATTTT. Its translation is CASSILGRGQPQHF.

This chain joins TRBV24-1 and TRBJ2-3; D is ambiguous. Germline-derived CDR1 and CDR2 are KGHDR and SFDVKD. V shed 2 bases and J shed 10 bases, with 12 bases lying between them. The CDR3 has 13 amino acids. In nucleotides, the CDR3 is TGTGCCACCAGTGATTCGCGTTCCCATCCGCAGTATTTT. Translation: CATSDSRSHPQYF.

This CDR3 reads CASSLTGTDTQYF. The CDR3 DNA follows: TGTGCCAGCAGCCTTACCGGGACAGATACGCAGTATTTT. This sequence joins TRBV4-2 and TRBJ2-3; D call uncertain. Germline V gene data show CDR1 as LGHNA and CDR2 as YNFKEQ. The CDR3 consists of 13 residues. Between the trimmed V and J ends, which lost 4 bases and 3 bases, there was a span of 8 bases.

The chain links TRBV11-3 to TRBJ2-5; 8 nucleotides agree with TRBD2. Trimming took 2 bases from V and 4 from J; bases not matched to a gene: 3. This CDR3 is built from 14 residues. CDR1 SGHNT and CDR2 YENEEA come from the germline V gene. CDR3 in amino acids: CASSLSAGAETQYF. The DNA of the CDR3 is TGTGCCAGCAGCTTATCAGCGGGAGCAGAGACCCAGTACTTC.

The rearrangement uses TRBV30 and TRBJ1-4, with unresolved D. The CDR3 runs to 14 residues. Trimming removed 4 bases from V and 0 bases from J, with 9 bases in between. The germline gives CDR1 GTSNPN, CDR2 SVGIG (reference sequence). The CDR3 nucleotides are TGTGCCTGGAACTACCTCCCAACTAATGAAAAACTGTTTTTT. Translating gives CAWNYLPTNEKLFF.

The chain combines TRBV4-1 with TRBJ1-6; D perhaps matches TRBD1 (5 bases). This CDR3 has 17 residues. V dropped 1 base and J dropped 5 bases, with 15 bases sitting between them. Germline V CDR1 and CDR2: MGHRA, YSYEKL. In DNA form, the CDR3 reads TGCGCCAGCAGCCAAGTAAAGGGGTTAGCCCATAATTCACCCCTCCACTTT. Residues: CASSQVKGLAHNSPLHF.

In this sample, this clone turned up a few times. The rearrangement uses TRBV10-3 and TRBJ2-5, with TRBD2 matching 8 bases. V lost 2 bases, J lost 4 bases, and 3 bases stayed unmatched. The CDR3 consists of 14 residues. Germline CDR1 and CDR2: ENHRY and SYGVKD. DNA of the CDR3: TGTGCCATCAGTGAGGGAGCGGGAGTAGAGACCCAGTACTTC. This sequence encodes CAISEGAGVETQYF.

V and J are TRBV3-1 (or the pseudogene TRBV3-2) and TRBJ1-6, with D possibly matching TRBD1 (6 bases). V was cut by 4 bases and J by 10 bases, with 23 bases left in between. Germline CDR1 reads LGHDT; CDR2 reads YNNKEL (reference sequence). The CDR3 loop spans 17 amino acids. DNA of the CDR3: TGTGCCAGCAGCCCGAACCGGGGGGCAGGGTCGGGATCACCCCTCCACTTT. This sequence encodes CASSPNRGAGSGSPLHF.

This rearrangement joins TRBV7-6 to TRBJ2-3; 8 bases agree with TRBD2. V shed 2 bases, J shed 1 base, and the junction held 5 bases outside the gene matches. Germline values: CDR1 SGHVS, CDR2 FNYEAQ. The CDR3 spans 16 residues. This CDR3 reads CASSLLAGTGTDTQYF. CDR3 bases: TGTGCCAGCAGCTTATTAGCGGGAACGGGCACAGATACGCAGTATTTT. Combining the CDR3 with reference TRBV7-6 and TRBJ2-3 gives the whole variable domain GAGVSQSPRYKVTKRGQDVALRCDPISGHVSLYWYRQALGQGPEFLTYFNYEAQQDKSGLPNDRFSAERPEGSISTLTIQRTEQRDSAMYRCASSLLAGTGTDTQYFGPGTRLTVL.

The genes are TRBV6-4 and TRBJ2-1, with 11 bases matching TRBD2. Trimming at V came to 0 bases and at J to 4 bases, leaving 11 bases not matched to a gene. The CDR3 is 19 amino acids. Germline V gene data show CDR1 as MRHNA and CDR2 as SNTAGT. The CDR3, as DNA: TGTGCCAGCAGTGACTCGAGTAAAGTTGGACTAGCGGGTTACAATGAGCAGTTCTTC. Its translation: CASSDSSKVGLAGYNEQFF.

In this sample, this clone turned up once. The missing conserved phenylalanine or tryptophan at the end of this CDR3 makes a read error likely. The DNA is omitted, as the CDR3 cannot be located on it reliably, and the CDR3 follows TCRdb's listing. The chain recombines TRBV7-8 with TRBJ2-3; TRBD2 reflects the table's D call only, with no check against the DNA. The CDR3 contains 14 residues when both ends are counted. The germline V gene encodes CDR1 SGHVS and CDR2 FQNEAQ. The chain's CDR3 is CASSSGGRPSAVKV.

A single count supports this clone. V usage is TRBV2 and J usage is TRBJ1-2; possible D gene TRBD1, 6 bases. Germline CDR1 is SNHLY and CDR2 is FYNNEI. V lost 2 bases to trimming and J lost 6 bases, with 10 bases between them. The CDR3 has 13 amino acids. The CDR3 loop is CASSERGFNGYTF. DNA for the CDR3: TGTGCCAGCAGTGAAAGGGGGTTTAATGGCTACACCTTC. Full variable domain (rest looked up from reference TRBV2 and TRBJ1-2): EPEVTQTPSHQVTQMGQEVILRCVPISNHLYFYWYRQILGQKVEFLVSFYNNEISEKSEIFDDQFSVERPDGSNFTLKIRSTKLEDSAMYFCASSERGFNGYTFGSGTRLTVV.

Only a few counts were recorded for this clone. The chain recombines TRBV10-3 with TRBJ1-1; no firm D call. Looked up from germline, CDR1 is ENHRY and CDR2 is SYGVKD. This CDR3 is built from 14 residues. V dropped 2 bases and J dropped 2 bases, with 9 bases sitting between them. The CDR3 DNA reads TGTGCCATCAGTGAGCCACAGCTTAACACTGAAGCTTTCTTT. Translation gives CAISEPQLNTEAFF.

This clone was seen a single time. The chain recombines TRBV5-8 with TRBJ1-5, with 10 bases that match TRBD1. Losses at the gene ends were 5 bases for V and 4 bases for J; bases not matched to a gene: 6. Germline loops: CDR1 SGHTS, CDR2 YDEGEE. The CDR3 has 15 amino acids. The CDR3 coding sequence is TGTGCCAGCAGTACAGGACAGGGGGTAAATCAGCCCCAGCATTTT. It encodes CASSTGQGVNQPQHF.

V gene TRBV7-6 combines with J gene TRBJ2-7; 7 nucleotides align to TRBD2. With 1 base clipped from V and 4 bases from J, the junction kept 7 bases outside the gene matches. The CDR3 has 15 residues. The germline V gene encodes CDR1 SGHVS and CDR2 FNYEAQ. The CDR3 sequence is CASSLERGEAYEQYF. The CDR3 DNA reads as TGTGCCAGCAGCTTAGAACGGGGGGAGGCATACGAGCAGTACTTC.